This TCR beta chain was identified in a study of T cell responses to AZD1222 COVID-19 vaccine (dated by TCRdb to the early 2020s). Study-wide context: A total of under 250 trial participants underwent TCR sequencing, of whom about 200 had received two doses of AZD1222 and some 25 had received two doses of the MenACWY control vaccine. Trial participants were enrolled by age into 18-55, 56-69 and 70-plus year subgroups, with roughly 160, 29 and 62 TCR-sequenced participants respectively. Study-level results and caveats: Participants were mostly white British and included more females than males, and it was suggested by the authors that clonal diversity may have been underestimated. No day 14 peak-response samples were available, so repertoires were characterized only after the peak T cell response. The vaccine-associated CD4 TCRs covered the entire spike protein, and the dominant responses fell in regions 160-218 and 743-854. Conclusions about previously exposed vaccinees are limited because only a handful of AZD1222 recipients were SARS-CoV-2 seropositive at baseline. Spike-specific TCR breadth and depth rose significantly after two AZD1222 doses compared with day 0 and with MenACWY recipients. In the small 56-69-year group, the increase in depth fell short of significance, most likely because of low power. Reportedly, almost half of the unique spike-specific TCRs recognized epitopes lying outside the regions that are mutated in the B.1.351 and B.1.1.7 variants.

Comment on this clone: Its cognate antigen has yet to be identified. No clone much larger than this one lies a single base away; base qualities are absent.

The time point label for this specimen denotes: about 28 days (+/-7) after the second vaccine dose. AZD1222 recipients with second doses at about 4 weeks or about 12 weeks were pooled, because spike-specific TCR depth and breadth did not differ between schedules. Samples from vaccinated people were obtained from the UK trials COV001 and COV002, which included a single-blind randomized controlled phase 2/3 trial of AZD1222 (ChAdOx1 nCoV-19) in healthy adults. Trial participant PBMC samples were collected at day 0 and day 28 after the second dose for TCRbeta chain sequencing. From the cysteine up to the phenylalanine, the CDR3 has a length of 14 residues. Only CDR3 DNA is held: 42 bases, read in frame from base 1. The germline V and J ends show losses of 6 bases and 1 base respectively, and no gene match explains 2 bases of the junction. CDR1 and CDR2 are read off the germline V gene as MDHEN and SYDVKM.

The CDR3 regions of human TCRbeta chains were analyzed by immunosequencing. On the study's bioinformatics: Repertoire TCRs were matched against a reference library of SARS-CoV-2-specific TCRs generated with the MIRA antigen-specificity platform. Breadth was defined as the fraction of unique TCRs that were SARS-CoV-2-associated, and depth was defined as the fraction of total T cells that were SARS-CoV-2-associated. Using the MIRA data, each spike-specific TCR was assigned both to the spike region to which the TCR was reactive and to a CD4 or CD8 class. Log10-transformed breadth and depth values were compared by one-way ANOVA with Sidak's multiple comparisons tests. TCRdb stores this immuneACCESS table with in-frame sequences only. Part of the clones is absent; in the studies checked, under half of the shortfall reflects unresolved V genes, and no reason is known for the rest. That table supplies the V and J calls and clone size; D and trimming were determined from the DNA. The sample table lists 89,000 or so clones, under 95% of them with a count of one. Of the sample, around 10% is held by the ten largest clones.

The specimen was peripheral blood, collected 28 days after the second AZD1222 dose. The chain uses TRBV28 and TRBJ2-7; 11 nucleotides in the junction match TRBD1. This clonotype was obtained from an adult who received the AZD1222 COVID-19 vaccine. The CDR3 protein sequence reads: CASRWDRGSYEQYF. The DNA is as follows: TGTGCCAGCAGGTGGGACAGGGGGTCCTACGAGCAGTACTTC.